This is a list of T cell receptor beta chains from one sample in a study of cytomegalovirus exposure and HLA in healthy donors. Assay used: immunoSEQ multiplex PCR; TCRdb lists only in-frame clones, some missing. The data contain 210,000 or so clones, over 60% of them seen just once; the ten biggest clones take up approximately 2.1%. Material: PBMCs. These receptor sequences come from a woman under 40 in good health and CMV-seropositive. The CDR3 runs from the conserved cysteine through the conserved F or W. A D gene is named only where the DNA matches it firmly. The size entry is marked missing in some rows and otherwise reads once, few, many or a size class.

CDR3 | DNA | length | J | V | size | D
CATRWSLNYGYTF | TGTGCCACCCGGTGGTCTTTAAACTATGGCTACACCTTC | 13 | TRBJ1-2 | TRBV19 | NA | NA
CASSQVQNRGRTDTQYF | TGTGCCAGCAGCCAAGTTCAAAACAGGGGGCGAACAGATACGCAGTATTTT | 17 | TRBJ2-3 | TRBV4-2 | NA | TRBD1
CASRSGGAFNEQFF | TGTGCCAGCAGGAGCGGGGGGGCCTTCAATGAGCAGTTCTTC | 14 | TRBJ2-1 | TRBV6-5 | NA | TRBD2
CATSRFRDTEAFF | TGTGCCACCAGCAGATTCAGGGACACTGAAGCTTTCTTT | 13 | TRBJ1-1 | TRBV15 | NA | NA
CASSPRARASGNTIYF | TGTGCCAGTAGTCCCCGGGCCAGGGCGTCTGGAAACACCATATATTTT | 16 | TRBJ1-3 | TRBV19 | NA | NA
CASSYSTGSNQPQHF | TGTGCCAGCAGTTACTCGACGGGAAGCAATCAGCCCCAGCATTTT | 15 | TRBJ1-5 | TRBV6-5 | NA | NA
CASSTDSRSNQPQHF | TGTGCCAGCAGCACGGACAGTCGAAGCAATCAGCCCCAGCATTTT | 15 | TRBJ1-5 | TRBV7-2 | NA | NA
CASSVDQGGEAFF | TGTGCCAGCAGCGTAGATCAGGGGGGTGAAGCTTTCTTT | 13 | TRBJ1-1 | TRBV9 | NA | TRBD1
CASSYDSYNEQFF | TGTGCCAGCAGCTATGACAGCTACAATGAGCAGTTCTTC | 13 | TRBJ2-1 | TRBV7-9 | NA | NA
CASSWRPGQENTGELFF | TGTGCCAGCAGCTGGAGGCCGGGACAGGAGAACACCGGGGAGCTGTTTTTT | 17 | TRBJ2-2 | TRBV11-2 | NA | TRBD1
CASSLSTSGGTDTQYF | TGTGCCAGCAGCTTATCGACTAGCGGAGGGACAGATACGCAGTATTTT | 16 | TRBJ2-3 | TRBV7-3 | NA | TRBD2
CASSWPGGTRDEQFF | TGTGCCAGCAGCTGGCCTGGGGGGACGAGGGATGAGCAGTTCTTC | 15 | TRBJ2-1 | TRBV11-2 | NA | NA
CASSQGPGVSYEQYF | TGTGCCAGCAGCCAAGGGCCGGGAGTCTCCTACGAGCAGTACTTC | 15 | TRBJ2-7 | TRBV4-2 | NA | NA
CASSLTGAVGNTIYF | TGTGCCAGCAGCTTGACAGGGGCGGTCGGAAACACCATATATTTT | 15 | TRBJ1-3 | TRBV7-9 | NA | TRBD1
CASSLAGPNTEAFF | TGTGCCAGCAGCTTGGCAGGGCCGAACACTGAAGCTTTCTTT | 14 | TRBJ1-1 | TRBV11-1 | few | NA
CASSREGYSPLHF | TGTGCCAGCAGTCGGGAAGGTTATTCACCCCTCCACTTT | 13 | TRBJ1-6 | TRBV9 | NA | NA
CASSYGGQGPTYEQYF | TGTGCCAGCAGTTATGGCGGCCAGGGGCCTACCTACGAGCAGTACTTC | 16 | TRBJ2-7 | TRBV6-6 | NA | NA
CASSYGGNYGYTF | TGTGCCAGCAGTTACGGGGGGAACTATGGCTACACCTTC | 13 | TRBJ1-2 | TRBV6-5 | NA | NA
CSGIAGGYNEQFF | TGCAGCGGGATAGCGGGAGGGTACAATGAGCAGTTCTTC | 13 | TRBJ2-1 | TRBV29-1 | NA | TRBD2
CASSLGGTGDEQFF | TGTGCCAGCAGCTTAGGAGGGACAGGGGACGAGCAGTTCTTC | 14 | TRBJ2-1 | TRBV11-3 | few | TRBD1
CASSELGQLNEKLFF | TGTGCCAGCAGTGAACTGGGACAGCTCAATGAAAAACTGTTTTTT | 15 | TRBJ1-4 | TRBV2 | once | TRBD1
CASTQRATNEKLFF | TGTGCCAGCACCCAGAGGGCAACTAATGAAAAACTGTTTTTT | 14 | TRBJ1-4 | TRBV7-9 | few | NA
CAISLLPGLVSGELFF | TGTGCCATCAGTCTACTCCCGGGACTAGTTTCCGGGGAGCTGTTTTTT | 16 | TRBJ2-2 | TRBV10-3 | once | TRBD2
CASTETSGENNEQFF | TGCGCCAGCACCGAGACTAGCGGGGAAAACAATGAGCAGTTCTTC | 15 | TRBJ2-1 | TRBV10-1 | NA | TRBD2
CASSMEGAFLAEAFF | TGTGCCAGCAGCATGGAGGGGGCGTTTTTGGCTGAAGCTTTCTTT | 15 | TRBJ1-1 | TRBV7-9 | NA | TRBD1
CASTGTRNSPLHF | TGTGCCAGCACCGGGACACGGAATTCACCCCTCCACTTT | 13 | TRBJ1-6 | TRBV2 | NA | NA